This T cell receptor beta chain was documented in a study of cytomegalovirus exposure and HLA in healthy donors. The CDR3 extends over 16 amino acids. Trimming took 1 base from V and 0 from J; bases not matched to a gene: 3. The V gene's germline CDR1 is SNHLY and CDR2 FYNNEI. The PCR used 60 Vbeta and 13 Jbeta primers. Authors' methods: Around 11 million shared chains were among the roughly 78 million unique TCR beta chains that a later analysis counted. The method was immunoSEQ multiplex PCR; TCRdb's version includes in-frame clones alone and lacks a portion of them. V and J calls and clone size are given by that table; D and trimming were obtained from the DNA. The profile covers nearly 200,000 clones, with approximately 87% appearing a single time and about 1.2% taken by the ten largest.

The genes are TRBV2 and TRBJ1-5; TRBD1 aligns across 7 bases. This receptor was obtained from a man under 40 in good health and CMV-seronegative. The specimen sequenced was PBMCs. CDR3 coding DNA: TGTGCCAGCAGTGAAGGGAGGGGGCCTAGCAATCAGCCCCAGCATTTT. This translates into CASSEGRGPSNQPQHF.